These 32 T cell receptor beta chains were all obtained from the same sample, sequenced in a study of blood T cells in healthy people across ages. Next came a second PCR, run for roughly 6 to 11 cycles, which used a sample-barcoded 5' primer along with a J-beta primer mix. TCRdb analysed the 5' RACE reads with MiXCR anew, one entry per CDR3 protein. Here the sample spans hundreds of thousands of distinct CDR3 sequences, 45% to 60% being singletons. Sequencing was performed on blood. These receptors were obtained from an elderly woman in good health.

Only a few counts were recorded for this clonotype. This chain uses TRBV29-1 with TRBJ2-5, with D uncertain. CDR3 length: 12 residues. V lost 2 bases and J 4 bases, leaving 8 bases between the germline ends. Germline CDR1 reads SQVTM; CDR2 reads ANQGSEA. CDR3: CSVETGRETQYF. The CDR3 DNA sequence: TGCAGCGTTGAAACCGGACGAGAGACCCAGTACTTC. The full variable domain, with the rest looked up from reference TRBV29-1 and TRBJ2-5, is SAVISQKPSRDICQRGTSLTIQCQVDSQVTMMFWYRQQPGQSLTLIATANQGSEATYESGFVIDKFPISRPNLTFSTLTVSNMSPEDSSIYLCSVETGRETQYFGPGTRLLVL.

Worth noting for this clonotype: A much larger clone sits a single nucleotide away, making a read error possible. This chain connects TRBV10-3 to TRBJ2-1, with TRBD1 identical over 10 bases. Germline assignment: CDR1 ENHRY and CDR2 SYGVKD. V was clipped by 8 bases and J by 8 bases; unmatched bases: 18. CDR3 length: 17 residues. CDR3 bases: TGTGCCATCGCTCGACCCCCGGGGACAGGGGTGTTTGATGAGCAGTTCTTC. Translation gives CAIARPPGTGVFDEQFF.

The chain couples TRBV6-5 to TRBJ1-1; weak D call: TRBD1 (5 bases). CDR1 MNHEY and CDR2 SVGAGI come from the germline V gene. CDR3 size: 13 residues. V shed 8 bases and J shed 3 bases, with 13 bases lying between them. CDR3 sequence reads: CASRGYSYTEAFF. Written as DNA, the CDR3 is TGTGCCAGCCGGGGGTACAGCTACACTGAAGCTTTCTTT.

The chain couples TRBV7-3 to TRBJ2-1; D call uncertain. V was cut by 5 bases and J by 7 bases, with 12 bases left in between. The germline V gene has CDR1 SGHTA and CDR2 FQGTGA. The CDR3 extends over 13 amino acids. Here the CDR3 reads CASSPPISNEQFF. In nucleotides, the CDR3 is TGTGCCAGCAGCCCCCCGATTTCGAATGAGCAGTTCTTC. The full variable domain, in which reference TRBV7-3 and TRBJ2-1 provide the parts outside the CDR3, is GAGVSQTPSNKVTEKGKYVELRCDPISGHTALYWYRQSLGQGPEFLIYFQGTGAADDSGLPNDRFFAVRPEGSVSTLKIQRTERGDSAVYLCASSPPISNEQFFGPGTRLTVL.

Comments on this clonotype: A clone one base away is much larger, so this may be a read error. The rearrangement links TRBV10-3 to TRBJ2-1, with no clear D. The germline CDR1 and CDR2 sequences are ENHRY and SYGVKD. Trimming stripped 3 bases from V and 15 bases from J, with 15 bases between. The CDR3 consists of 12 residues. CDR3 coding DNA: TGTGCCATCAGTGATTTCGGAAGTGAACTGTTCTTC. This sequence encodes CAISDFGSELFF.

This clonotype was picked up many times. CDR3 bases: TGTGCCATCAGGGCCAGGGGGCTTAACAATGAGCAGTTCTTC. It translates to CAIRARGLNNEQFF. The chain couples TRBV6-1 to TRBJ2-1; 8 bases align to TRBD1. V was clipped by 10 bases and J by 5 bases; unmatched bases: 10. CDR3 length equals 14 residues. Germline V gene lookup returns CDR1 MNHNS and CDR2 SASEGT.

V usage is TRBV5-1 and J usage is TRBJ1-1; 7 nucleotides align to TRBD1. The V gene end was trimmed by 4 bases and the J gene end by 7 bases; junction bases not matched to a gene: 7. CDR1 and CDR2 (germline): SGHRS, YFSETQ. This CDR3 spans 13 amino acids. The CDR3 DNA sequence: TGCGCCAGCAGCCGTTCCCAGGGGGATGAAGCTTTCTTT. Translating gives CASSRSQGDEAFF. Drawing the rest from reference TRBV5-1 and TRBJ1-1, the complete variable domain is KAGVTQTPRYLIKTRGQQVTLSCSPISGHRSVSWYQQTPGQGLQFLFEYFSETQRNKGNFPGRFSGRQFSNSRSEMNVSTLELGDSALYLCASSRSQGDEAFFGQGTRLTVV.

This clonotype was counted a single time. One end of the junction does not line up with germline, which may come from a read error. J is TRBJ2-3 and V is TRBV5-1, with D unresolved. Germline assignment: CDR1 SGHRS and CDR2 YFSETQ. The CDR3 totals 13 residues. The CDR3 region has the DNA TGCGCCAGCAGCTTGTTCGGCACAGAGACGCAGTATTTT. This gives the protein CASSLFGTETQYF.

This clonotype showed up just once. This chain joins TRBV24-1 and TRBJ2-2, with no clear D. V lost 9 bases and J lost 4, with 11 bases in between. Germline V lookup: CDR1 KGHDR, CDR2 SFDVKD. This CDR3 spans 13 amino acids. The CDR3 sequence: CATQSLGTGELFF. The CDR3 bases are TGTGCCACCCAGTCATTGGGCACCGGGGAGCTGTTTTTT.

The chain recombines TRBV25-1 with TRBJ1-1; D ambiguous. Germline CDR1 and CDR2: MGHDK and SYGVNS. The ends were cut back, 2 bases at V and 0 bases at J, with 7 bases in the middle. CDR3 length equals 14 residues. CDR3 DNA sequence: TGTGCCAGCAGTGAAACGGTTATGAACACTGAAGCTTTCTTT. This gives the protein CASSETVMNTEAFF.

V usage is TRBV18 and J usage is TRBJ2-2; tentatively, D is TRBD1 (6 bases). The V gene lost 6 bases and the J gene lost 5 bases, with 13 bases spanning the gap. The CDR3 has 14 amino acids. Per the germline V gene, CDR1 is KGHSH and CDR2 is LQKENI. CDR3 loop: CASSPSQGTGELFF. The CDR3 DNA is TGTGCCAGCTCTCCCTCACAGGGAACCGGGGAGCTGTTTTTT.

This clonotype was observed a few times. The gene calls are TRBV7-6 and TRBJ2-2, with 8 bases identical to TRBD2. V was clipped by 4 bases and J by 6 bases; unmatched bases: 7. The V gene's germline CDR1 is SGHVS and CDR2 FNYEAQ. The CDR3 spans 15 residues. DNA for the CDR3: TGTGCCAGCAGCTCCTTAGCGGGGTATGCCGGGGAGCTGTTTTTT. Protein: CASSSLAGYAGELFF.

V is TRBV7-2 and J is TRBJ1-1; D remains ambiguous. V gave up 3 bases and J gave up 4 bases, with 9 bases separating them. Germline V gene lookup returns CDR1 SGHTA and CDR2 FQGNSA. The CDR3 length is 13 residues. In DNA form, the CDR3 reads TGTGCCAGCAGCTTTAGGGTGAGCACTGAAGCTTTCTTT. Its protein is CASSFRVSTEAFF.

V and J are TRBV12-3 or TRBV12-4 and TRBJ2-7; D perhaps matches TRBD1 (6 bases). The CDR3 contains 14 residues. V was trimmed by 6 bases and J by 2 bases, leaving 14 bases between them. The CDR3 DNA reads TGTGCCAGCAGATACAGGGAGCAAGCCTACGAGCAGTACTTC. Its protein product is CASRYREQAYEQYF.

The chain has TRBV7-2 and TRBJ2-4, with no clear D. The J call may be incorrect, as the DNA end agrees better with TRBJ2-7. This CDR3 has 16 amino acids. Germline V lookup: CDR1 SGHTA, CDR2 FQGNSA. The CDR3 reads CASSLGLQLTNYEQYF. CDR3 nucleotide sequence: TGTGCCAGCAGCTTAGGGCTCCAACTAACTAACTACGAGCAGTACTTC.

A word on this clonotype: A clone one base away is much larger, so this may be a read error. The chain has TRBV6-5 and TRBJ2-7, with D tentatively TRBD1 or TRBD2 (5 bases each). CDR3 length: 14 amino acids. Germline CDR1 is MNHEY and CDR2 is SVGAGI. Trimming took off 6 bases at V and 2 bases at J, with 14 bases between the two ends. The CDR3 loop is CASSANRDAYEQYF. DNA of the CDR3: TGTGCCAGCAGCGCCAACCGGGACGCCTACGAGCAGTACTTC.

This clonotype was recorded many times. The chain recombines TRBV7-9 with TRBJ1-4; TRBD1 aligns across 7 bases. Per germline, CDR1 SEHNR and CDR2 FQNEAQ (reference sequence). With 3 bases clipped from V and 5 bases from J, the junction kept 6 bases outside the gene matches. This CDR3 has 15 amino acids. The CDR3 reads CASSFGGGGNEKLFF. The CDR3 DNA is TGTGCCAGCAGCTTCGGAGGAGGGGGCAATGAAAAACTGTTTTTT. The full variable domain, in which reference TRBV7-9 and TRBJ1-4 provide the parts outside the CDR3, is DTGVSQNPRHKITKRGQNVTFRCDPISEHNRLYWYRQTLGQGPEFLTYFQNEAQLEKSRLLSDRFSAERPKGSFSTLEIQRTEQGDSAMYLCASSFGGGGNEKLFFGSGTQLSVL.

The count of this clonotype is one. The V and J genes are TRBV20-1 and TRBJ1-5, with TRBD1 identical over 9 bases. The CDR3 consists of 15 residues. Germline CDR1 reads DFQATT; CDR2 reads SNEGSKA (reference sequence). The CDR3 is CSAKQGAVNNQPQHF. The CDR3 DNA reads TGCAGCGCAAAACAGGGGGCGGTCAACAATCAGCCCCAGCATTTT.

The V gene is TRBV7-3, the J gene TRBJ1-1; D unclear. The V end lost 6 bases, the J end lost 1 base, and 9 bases lay between the germline ends. This CDR3 spans 13 amino acids. Germline lookup yields CDR1 SGHTA and CDR2 FQGTGA. Written as DNA, the CDR3 is TGTGCCAGCAGGCGTGACACGAACACTGAAGCTTTCTTT. The encoded protein is CASRRDTNTEAFF.

Note on this clonotype: A much bigger clone sits one base away, suggesting this may be a read error. The rearrangement joins TRBV28 to TRBJ2-1, with D possibly being TRBD2 (6 bases). This CDR3 has 13 residues. Germline V gene lookup returns CDR1 MDHEN and CDR2 SYDVKM. V was pared by 6 bases and J by 10 bases, with 16 bases between. CDR3 in amino acids: CASRGGDSYEQFF. The DNA for the CDR3 is TGTGCCAGCAGGGGGGGTGACTCCTACGAGCAGTTCTTC.

The genes are TRBV29-1 and TRBJ2-5; TRBD1 might be the D (6 bases). CDR3 size: 15 residues. Germline CDR1 reads SQVTM; CDR2 reads ANQGSEA. The ends were cut back, 6 bases at V and 6 bases at J, with 23 bases in the middle. CDR3 sequence: CSVPPSTGGQKTQYF. The CDR3 DNA follows: TGCAGCGTCCCACCCTCGACAGGAGGTCAGAAGACCCAGTACTTC.

This clonotype was seen at least ten times. The rearrangement links TRBV7-9 to TRBJ2-1, with 8 bases aligning to TRBD2. The length of the CDR3 is 14 residues. Germline V gives CDR1 SEHNR, CDR2 FQNEAQ (reference sequence). V was clipped by 5 bases and J by 8 bases; unmatched bases: 8. The CDR3 is CASSPGLGGDEQFF. In DNA form, the CDR3 reads TGTGCCAGCAGCCCGGGACTAGGCGGAGATGAGCAGTTCTTC.

The table lists this clonotype with a count of one. At one of its ends the junction is not consistent with the germline gene, which may arise from a read error. This chain links TRBV12-3 or TRBV12-4 with TRBJ2-4; TRBD1 aligns across 12 bases. The CDR3 consists of 14 residues. The CDR3: CASTGTGGANIQHF. CDR3 nucleotide sequence: TGTGCCAGCACCGGGACAGGGGGCGCAAACATTCAGCACTTC.

The J gene is TRBJ2-1, the V gene TRBV29-1; 10 bases agree with TRBD2. Germline V gene sequence: CDR1 SQVTM, CDR2 ANQGSEA. The CDR3 loop spans 13 amino acids. V was clipped by 4 bases and J by 7 bases; unmatched bases: 4. CDR3 protein: CSVASGRGNEQFF. The CDR3 DNA sequence: TGCAGCGTTGCTAGCGGGAGAGGGAATGAGCAGTTCTTC.

CDR3 sequence reads: CASSQGPREQFF. DNA for the CDR3: TGTGCCAGCAGCCAAGGCCCTAGGGAGCAGTTCTTC. The rearrangement joins TRBV3-1 to TRBJ2-1; D remains ambiguous. V was pared by 1 base and J by 10 bases, with 8 bases between. Per the germline V gene, CDR1 is LGHDT and CDR2 is YNNKEL (reference sequence). The CDR3 has 12 residues.

This clonotype appeared once. The CDR3 DNA reads TGCGCCAGCAGCTTGGCCAGCGGGACAGGGGGGACAGATACGCAGTATTTT. Translated: CASSLASGTGGTDTQYF. This rearrangement joins TRBV5-1 to TRBJ2-3; TRBD1 matches 11 bases. The junction had 6 bases not matched to a gene; V was cut back by 0 bases and J by 3 bases. CDR1 and CDR2 from the germline V gene are SGHRS and YFSETQ. This CDR3 comprises 17 residues.

V gene TRBV20-1 combines with J gene TRBJ1-1, with TRBD1 identical over 7 bases. The germline V gene has CDR1 DFQATT and CDR2 SNEGSKA (reference sequence). The CDR3 runs to 10 residues. After removal of 5 bases from V and 13 bases from J, the junction contained 7 bases not matched to a gene. This CDR3 reads CSALDRFGFF. CDR3 sequence (DNA): TGCAGTGCTCTGGACAGGTTCGGTTTCTTT.

V gene TRBV4-3 combines with J gene TRBJ1-2, with 10 nucleotides matching TRBD1. The CDR3 length is 15 residues. Germline values: CDR1 LGHNA, CDR2 YSLEER. Trimming removed 7 bases from V and 2 bases from J; junction bases left unmatched: 7. The CDR3 loop reads CASNRTTGGNYGYTF. As DNA, the CDR3 is TGCGCCAGCAACCGCACGACAGGGGGCAACTATGGCTACACCTTC.

This clonotype has a single count. The genes are TRBV27 and TRBJ2-2; the D gene is possibly TRBD2 (6 bases). The CDR3 length is 14 residues. Germline V gene data show CDR1 as MNHEY and CDR2 as SMNVEV (reference sequence). The V end was cut by 6 bases, the J end by 5 bases, with 13 bases between. The CDR3 nucleotides are TGTGCCAGCAGACGGTCAGGAGGGACCGGGGAGCTGTTTTTT. Amino acid sequence: CASRRSGGTGELFF.

This clonotype was recorded a few times. The genes are TRBV5-1 and TRBJ2-3; 16 bases are a match to TRBD2. The J segment lost 2 bases and the V segment lost 2 bases, leaving 5 bases of the junction unmatched. This CDR3 has 18 amino acids. The germline V gene has CDR1 SGHRS and CDR2 YFSETQ. The CDR3 DNA is TGCGCCAGCAGCTTCACCGGGACTAGCGGGAGGGCCACAGATACGCAGTATTTT. Amino acid sequence: CASSFTGTSGRATDTQYF.

This clonotype occurred many times. The genes are TRBV12-3 or TRBV12-4 and TRBJ1-2, with 7 bases fitting TRBD1. The CDR3 contains 16 residues. Trimming removed 4 bases from V and 4 bases from J; junction bases left unmatched: 12. As DNA, the CDR3 is TGTGCCAGCAGTTCAGGGGCGTCAGGGACAGTCTATGGCTACACCTTC. Protein sequence: CASSSGASGTVYGYTF.

Only a few counts were recorded for this clonotype. CDR3 DNA sequence: TGTGCCAGCTCACCCACGGGGGAAGGACAGGCGGACTATGGCTACACCTTC. This sequence encodes CASSPTGEGQADYGYTF. The chain is built from TRBV18 and TRBJ1-2; 7 bases map to TRBD1. V lost 3 bases and J lost 3; bases outside the gene matches: 13. Germline values: CDR1 KGHSH, CDR2 LQKENI. This CDR3 is built from 17 residues.